This T cell receptor (beta chain) was identified during a study of blood T cells in healthy people across ages. The CDR3 extends over 18 amino acids. CDR1 and CDR2 (germline): LGHNA, YSLEER. V was trimmed by 0 bases and J by 0 bases, leaving 15 bases between them. With a J-beta primer mix and a sample-barcoded 5' primer, a second PCR ran about 7 to 12 cycles. Each CDR3 protein gets one entry after TCRdb re-called the 5' RACE reads with MiXCR. The data contain about 680,000 distinct CDR3 sequences, around 49% of them singletons. The clonotype originates from a woman in her fifties or sixties in good health. The chain employs TRBV4-3 and TRBJ2-1; the D gene is possibly TRBD1 (5 bases). The source material was blood. CDR3 coding DNA: TGCGCCAGCAGCCAAGAGTGGGGCGGAAAAAGCTCCTACAATGAGCAGTTCTTC. Amino acids: CASSQEWGGKSSYNEQFF.